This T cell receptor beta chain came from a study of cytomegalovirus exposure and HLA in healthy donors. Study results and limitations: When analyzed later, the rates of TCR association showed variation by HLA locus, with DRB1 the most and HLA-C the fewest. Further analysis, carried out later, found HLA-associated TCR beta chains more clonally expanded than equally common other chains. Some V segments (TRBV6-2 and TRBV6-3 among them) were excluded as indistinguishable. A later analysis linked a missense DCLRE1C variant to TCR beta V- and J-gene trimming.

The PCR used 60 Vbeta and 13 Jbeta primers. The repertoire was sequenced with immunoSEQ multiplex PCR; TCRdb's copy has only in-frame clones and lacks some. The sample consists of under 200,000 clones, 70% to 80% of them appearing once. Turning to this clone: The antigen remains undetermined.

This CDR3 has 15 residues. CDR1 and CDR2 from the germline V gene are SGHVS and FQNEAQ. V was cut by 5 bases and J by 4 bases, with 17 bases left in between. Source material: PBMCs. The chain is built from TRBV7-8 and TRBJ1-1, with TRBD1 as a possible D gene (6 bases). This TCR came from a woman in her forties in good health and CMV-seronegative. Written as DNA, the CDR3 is TGTGCCAGCAGCACTCACAGGGACCCAGGCACTGAAGCTTTCTTT. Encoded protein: CASSTHRDPGTEAFF.